This is a list of T cell receptor beta chains from one sample in a study of blood T cell repertoires in COVID-19. Clones were read by immunoSEQ multiplex PCR, and TCRdb kept only the in-frame ones, dropping some. The sample shows 70,000 to 100,000 clones, 80% to 90% of them seen only once. Specimen: peripheral blood. The receptors were gathered from a human donor in a cohort sampled during active COVID-19. Both conserved end residues are part of each CDR3. Fields, in order: J gene, V gene, D gene, clone size, CDR3 protein, CDR3 DNA. The D gene is left open where the match is weak. Only some rows state a clone size, as once, few, many or a class for expanded clones.

>TRBJ1-1|TRBV9|-|-
CASSVGGRGNTEAFF
TGTGCCAGCAGCGTAGGAGGCAGGGGGAACACTGAAGCTTTCTTT
>TRBJ2-5|TRBV18|TRBD1|-
CASSPDRQETQYF
TGTGCCAGCTCACCGGACAGGCAAGAGACCCAGTACTTC
>TRBJ1-6|TRBV7-2|TRBD1|-
CASSYRGGTDNSPLHF
TGTGCCAGCAGCTACAGGGGGGGTACGGATAATTCACCCCTCCACTTT
>TRBJ1-6|TRBV16|TRBD1|once
CASSGRQGANSPLHF
TGTGCCAGCAGCGGACGACAGGGGGCGAATTCACCCCTCCACTTT
>TRBJ2-1|TRBV6-5|-|-
CASTETGRSYNEQFF
TGTGCCAGCACCGAGACAGGACGTTCCTACAATGAGCAGTTCTTC
>TRBJ1-1|TRBV30|-|-
CAHSYGLNTEAFF
TGTGCCCATTCATACGGGTTGAACACTGAAGCTTTCTTT
>TRBJ2-3|TRBV5-1|-|once
CASSLGPESSSTDTQYF
TGCGCCAGCAGCTTGGGGCCGGAGAGCTCTAGCACAGATACGCAGTATTTT
>TRBJ2-7|TRBV21-1|-|-
CASSNPSGKGDYEQYF
TGTGCCAGCAGCAACCCTAGCGGGAAGGGGGACTACGAGCAGTACTTC
>TRBJ2-5|TRBV18|-|-
CASSPGRQETQYF
TGTGCCAGCTCACCAGGCAGGCAAGAGACCCAGTACTTC
>TRBJ2-5|TRBV3-1/TRBV3-2|TRBD2|-
CASSQEGKAGGVETRYF
TGTGCCAGCAGCCAAGAGGGAAAAGCGGGGGGCGTGGAGACCCGGTACTTC
>TRBJ1-2|TRBV30|-|-
CAWSVAVRDTQPPYGYTF
TGTGCCTGGAGTGTAGCGGTCCGGGACACCCAACCTCCCTATGGCTACACCTTC
>TRBJ1-2|TRBV10-3|-|-
CAISESGENYGYTF
TGTGCCATCAGTGAGTCCGGGGAAAACTATGGCTACACCTTC
>TRBJ2-1|TRBV19|TRBD2|once
CASSVGLAGVHEQFF
TGTGCCAGTAGCGTGGGACTAGCGGGTGTCCATGAGCAGTTCTTC
>TRBJ1-1|TRBV5-1|-|-
CASSLGRATGMNTEAFF
TGCGCCAGCAGCCTGGGACGGGCCACGGGGATGAACACTGAAGCTTTCTTT
>TRBJ1-5|TRBV5-5|TRBD1|few
CASSLERQGSQPQHF
TGTGCCAGCAGCTTGGAGAGACAGGGTAGTCAGCCCCAGCATTTT
>TRBJ1-4|TRBV4-2|-|-
CASSQVSGQLNEKLFF
TGTGCCAGCAGCCAAGTATCTGGGCAGCTTAATGAAAAACTGTTTTTT
>TRBJ2-7|TRBV29-1|-|-
CSASIDEQYF
TGCAGCGCCAGTATCGACGAGCAGTACTTC
>TRBJ1-5|TRBV30|-|once
CAWTTGSNQPQHF
TGTGCCTGGACCACAGGTAGCAATCAGCCCCAGCATTTT
>TRBJ1-5|TRBV19|TRBD1|-
CASSSGTGSGQPQHF
TGTGCCAGTAGTTCCGGGACAGGGTCGGGACAGCCCCAGCATTTT
>TRBJ1-1|TRBV7-2|TRBD1|-
CASSLGGQPGFYTEAFF
TGTGCCAGCAGCTTAGGGGGACAGCCAGGTTTTTACACTGAAGCTTTCTTT
>TRBJ1-2|TRBV15|TRBD1|once
CATSRDSRQGTERGYTF
TGTGCCACCAGCAGAGATAGTCGACAGGGCACGGAGCGTGGCTACACCTTC
>TRBJ2-1|TRBV7-2|TRBD2|-
CASSLYPTSGTNEQFF
TGTGCCAGCAGCTTATATCCCACTAGCGGGACAAATGAGCAGTTCTTC
>TRBJ1-2|TRBV6-5|-|-
CASTGYRAAGYTF
TGTGCCAGCACGGGGTACAGGGCGGCTGGCTACACCTTC
>TRBJ2-3|TRBV27|-|-
CASSKSLDSSTDTQYF
TGTGCCAGCAGCAAATCCCTCGACTCTAGCACAGATACGCAGTATTTT
>TRBJ2-3|TRBV19|TRBD2|-
CASRKREALGGSDTQYF
TGTGCCAGTAGGAAGCGGGAGGCTCTTGGTGGGTCAGATACGCAGTATTTT
>TRBJ1-4|TRBV12-3/TRBV12-4|-|-
CASSLMAGRLFF
TGTGCCAGCAGTTTAATGGCGGGTCGCCTGTTTTTT
>TRBJ2-7|TRBV11-1|-|-
CASSLGRVYEQYF
TGTGCCAGCAGCTTGGGCAGGGTCTACGAGCAGTACTTC
>TRBJ2-1|TRBV4-3|-|-
CASSQDQIRGIDLIPYNEQFF
TGCGCCAGCAGCCAAGATCAAATTCGGGGGATCGACCTTATACCCTACAATGAGCAGTTCTTC
>TRBJ2-3|TRBV5-1|TRBD2|-
CASSLGTTQRSAGVVDTQYF
TGCGCCAGCAGCTTAGGAACCACTCAGAGGTCAGCGGGAGTTGTGGATACGCAGTATTTT
>TRBJ2-3|TRBV24-1|TRBD2|-
CATSDPPGLGPDTQYF
TGTGCCACCAGTGATCCTCCGGGACTAGGTCCAGATACGCAGTATTTT
>TRBJ2-3|TRBV13|-|-
CASRGGGGHRPSTDTQYF
TGTGCCAGCAGAGGGGGCGGGGGGCACCGGCCTAGCACAGATACGCAGTATTTT
>TRBJ1-5|TRBV29-1|-|few
CSVGEGGGNQPQHF
TGCAGCGTTGGGGAGGGGGGCGGCAATCAGCCCCAGCATTTT
>TRBJ2-1|TRBV28|-|-
CASSLTGYNEQFF
TGTGCCAGCAGTTTGACGGGCTACAATGAGCAGTTCTTC
>TRBJ2-2|TRBV4-2|-|-
CASSQRVAGTGELFF
TGTGCCAGCAGCCAACGAGTGGCGGGAACCGGGGAGCTGTTTTTT
>TRBJ2-1|TRBV3-1/TRBV3-2|TRBD1|-
CASADRGQHEQFF
TGTGCCAGCGCGGACAGGGGGCAGCATGAGCAGTTCTTC
>TRBJ1-2|TRBV5-4|-|-
CASSLRQAAHGYTF
TGTGCCAGCAGCTTGAGACAGGCCGCCCATGGCTACACCTTC
>TRBJ1-3|TRBV30|-|-
CAWCAKPGNTIYF
TGTGCCTGGTGCGCGAAACCTGGAAACACCATATATTTT
>TRBJ2-7|TRBV5-1|TRBD1|-
CASSLFSGQGAQGEQYF
TGCGCCAGCAGCTTGTTTTCTGGACAGGGGGCGCAGGGCGAGCAGTACTTC
>TRBJ2-3|TRBV4-2|TRBD2|-
CASSQLAGSTDTQYF
TGTGCCAGCAGCCAGTTAGCGGGATCCACAGATACGCAGTATTTT
>TRBJ2-7|TRBV4-3|-|-
CASSQDYRQSYEQYF
TGCGCCAGCAGCCAAGATTACCGCCAGTCCTACGAGCAGTACTTC
>TRBJ2-6|TRBV5-1|-|-
CASSFTGEGANVLTF
TGCGCCAGCAGCTTCACCGGGGAGGGGGCCAACGTCCTGACTTTC
>TRBJ2-7|TRBV4-3|TRBD2|few
CASSQEQGLAGEQYF
TGCGCCAGCAGCCAAGAACAGGGACTAGCGGGGGAGCAGTACTTC
>TRBJ2-5|TRBV12-3/TRBV12-4|TRBD1|-
CASRPTGGETQYF
TGTGCCAGCAGGCCAACAGGGGGGGAGACCCAGTACTTC
>TRBJ2-7|TRBV7-6|-|-
CASSLSPAMEEQYF
TGTGCCAGCAGCCTAAGTCCAGCCATGGAGGAGCAGTACTTC
>TRBJ1-2|TRBV11-3|-|-
CASRPPPAALYGYTF
TGTGCCAGCAGACCCCCGCCGGCGGCTCTTTATGGCTACACCTTC
>TRBJ2-7|TRBV5-1|TRBD2|-
CASRLAGVGYEQYF
TGCGCCAGCAGGCTAGCGGGAGTGGGGTACGAGCAGTACTTC
>TRBJ2-7|TRBV13|-|-
CASSLGLGGAERKGYEQYF
TGTGCCAGCAGCTTAGGCCTGGGGGGAGCCGAGAGGAAAGGATACGAGCAGTACTTC
>TRBJ2-5|TRBV2|-|-
CASSDYLQETQYF
TGTGCCAGCAGTGACTACTTACAAGAGACCCAGTACTTC
>TRBJ2-7|TRBV20-1|TRBD1|-
CSAQGAYEQYF
TGCAGTGCACAGGGGGCCTACGAGCAGTACTTC
>TRBJ2-3|TRBV28|TRBD2|-
CASSLPGRATDTQYF
TGTGCCAGCAGTTTACCCGGGAGGGCCACAGATACGCAGTATTTT
>TRBJ2-7|TRBV7-8|TRBD2|-
CASSLESGGAYEQYF
TGTGCCAGCAGCTTAGAAAGCGGGGGGGCCTACGAGCAGTACTTC
>TRBJ2-3|TRBV7-2|-|-
CASSLIIDTQYF
TGTGCCAGCAGCCTAATCATAGATACGCAGTATTTT
>TRBJ2-7|TRBV7-2|-|once
CASSLDPSRSYEQYF
TGTGCCAGCAGCTTAGACCCTAGCAGGTCCTACGAGCAGTACTTC
>TRBJ2-5|TRBV7-3|TRBD1|-
CASSFDRGPQETQYF
TGTGCCAGCAGCTTCGACAGGGGGCCACAAGAGACCCAGTACTTC
>TRBJ2-7|TRBV5-4|-|once
CASSLALGDYEQYF
TGTGCCAGCAGCTTGGCTCTTGGAGACTACGAGCAGTACTTC
>TRBJ2-2|TRBV10-3|-|-
CAIRIGGSRRSTGELFF
TGTGCCATCAGAATCGGAGGCTCCCGGAGAAGTACCGGGGAGCTGTTTTTT
>TRBJ2-7|TRBV3-1/TRBV3-2|TRBD2|few
CASSHILTSGSPEQYF
TGTGCCAGCAGCCACATCCTGACTAGCGGGAGCCCCGAGCAGTACTTC
>TRBJ2-3|TRBV5-4|TRBD2|-
CASSFGTSGRIDTQYF
TGTGCCAGCAGCTTCGGGACTAGCGGGAGGATAGATACGCAGTATTTT
>TRBJ2-1|TRBV11-2|TRBD1|-
CASSLDPQGTGQFF
TGTGCCAGCAGCTTAGATCCGCAGGGGACAGGACAGTTCTTC